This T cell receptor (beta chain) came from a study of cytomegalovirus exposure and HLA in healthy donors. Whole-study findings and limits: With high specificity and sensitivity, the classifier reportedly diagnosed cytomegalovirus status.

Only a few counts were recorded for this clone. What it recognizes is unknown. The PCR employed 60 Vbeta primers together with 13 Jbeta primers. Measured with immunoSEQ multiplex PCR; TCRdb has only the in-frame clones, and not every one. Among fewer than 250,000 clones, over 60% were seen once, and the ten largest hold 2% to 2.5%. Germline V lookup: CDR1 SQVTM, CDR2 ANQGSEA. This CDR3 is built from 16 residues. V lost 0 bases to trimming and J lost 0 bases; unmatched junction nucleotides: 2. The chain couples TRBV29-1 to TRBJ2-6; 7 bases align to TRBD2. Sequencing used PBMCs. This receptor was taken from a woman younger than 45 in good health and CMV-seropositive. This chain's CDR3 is CSVEDPGGSGANVLTF. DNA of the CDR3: TGCAGCGTTGAAGATCCGGGGGGCTCTGGGGCCAACGTCCTGACTTTC.